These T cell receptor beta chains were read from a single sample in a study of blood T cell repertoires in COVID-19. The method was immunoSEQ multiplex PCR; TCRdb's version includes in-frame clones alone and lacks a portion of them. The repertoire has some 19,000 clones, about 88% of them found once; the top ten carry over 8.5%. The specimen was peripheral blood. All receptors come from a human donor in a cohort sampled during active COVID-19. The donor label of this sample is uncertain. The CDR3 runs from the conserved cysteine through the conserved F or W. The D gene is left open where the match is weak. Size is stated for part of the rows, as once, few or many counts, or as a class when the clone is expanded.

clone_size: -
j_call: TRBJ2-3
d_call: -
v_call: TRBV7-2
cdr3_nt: TGTGCCAGCAGCTTCTCTCGGAACCCGGGGACAGATACGCAGTATTTT
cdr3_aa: CASSFSRNPGTDTQYF

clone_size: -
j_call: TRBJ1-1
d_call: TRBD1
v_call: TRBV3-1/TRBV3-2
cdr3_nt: TGTGCCAGCAGTACAGGGGCCAGGGAAGCTTTCTTT
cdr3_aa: CASSTGAREAFF

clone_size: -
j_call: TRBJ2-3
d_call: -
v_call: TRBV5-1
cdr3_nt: TGCGCCAGCAGCTTTCAGGGCCGTGAAGATACGCAGTATTTT
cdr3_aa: CASSFQGREDTQYF

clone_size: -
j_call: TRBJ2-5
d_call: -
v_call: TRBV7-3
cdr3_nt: TGTGCCAGCAGCTTCCTGGGTCCTCTAGCGTCTCAAGAGACCCAGTACTTC
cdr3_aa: CASSFLGPLASQETQYF

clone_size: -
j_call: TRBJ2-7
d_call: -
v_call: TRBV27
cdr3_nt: TGTGCCAGCAGTTTCCAGGGTCCCTCCTACGAGCAGTACTTC
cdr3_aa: CASSFQGPSYEQYF

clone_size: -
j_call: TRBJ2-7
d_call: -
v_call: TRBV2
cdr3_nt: TGTGCCAGCAGCGGACAGAATCCCTACGAGCAGTACTTC
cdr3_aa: CASSGQNPYEQYF

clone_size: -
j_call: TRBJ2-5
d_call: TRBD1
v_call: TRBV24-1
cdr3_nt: TGTGCCACCAGTGACCCGGGACAGGGGAGCGAGACCCAGTACTTC
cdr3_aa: CATSDPGQGSETQYF

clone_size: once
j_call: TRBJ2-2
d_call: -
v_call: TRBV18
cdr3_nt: TGTGCCAGCTCACCATTAGTTTTTCGGGTCTCCGACAGCACCGGGGAGCTGTTTTTT
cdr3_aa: CASSPLVFRVSDSTGELFF

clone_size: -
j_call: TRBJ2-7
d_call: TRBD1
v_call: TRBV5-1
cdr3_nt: TGCGCCAGCAGCCCCTCGACCTCAGGGGGCGAGCAGTACTTC
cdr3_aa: CASSPSTSGGEQYF

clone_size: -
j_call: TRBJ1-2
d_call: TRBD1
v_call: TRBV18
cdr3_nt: TGTGCCAGCTCACCGACAGGGGACCTCTATGGCTACACCTTC
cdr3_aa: CASSPTGDLYGYTF

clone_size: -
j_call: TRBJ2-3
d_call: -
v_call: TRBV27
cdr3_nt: TGTGCCAGCAGTCCCGACTCAGATACGCAGTATTTT
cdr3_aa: CASSPDSDTQYF

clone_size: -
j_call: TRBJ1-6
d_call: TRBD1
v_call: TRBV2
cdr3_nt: TGTGCCAGCAGTCCACGGACAGGGGGCAATTCACCCCTCCACTTT
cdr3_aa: CASSPRTGGNSPLHF

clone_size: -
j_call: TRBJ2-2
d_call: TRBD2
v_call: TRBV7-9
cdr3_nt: TGTGCCAGCAGCCCCCAAGGGACTAGCGGAGGGAACACCGGGGAGCTGTTTTTT
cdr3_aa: CASSPQGTSGGNTGELFF

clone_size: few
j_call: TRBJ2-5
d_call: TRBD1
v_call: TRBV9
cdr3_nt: TGTGCCAGCAGCGTCGGACAGGGACCGCAAGAGACCCAGTACTTC
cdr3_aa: CASSVGQGPQETQYF

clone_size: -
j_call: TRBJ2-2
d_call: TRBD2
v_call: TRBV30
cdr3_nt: TGTGCCTGGAACCCCGGGACTAGGGTGGGCGGGGAGCTGTTTTTT
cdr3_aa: CAWNPGTRVGGELFF

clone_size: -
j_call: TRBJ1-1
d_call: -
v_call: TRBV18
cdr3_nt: TGTGCCAGCTCACCACAGGACGGGGCTGAAGCTTTCTTT
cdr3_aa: CASSPQDGAEAFF

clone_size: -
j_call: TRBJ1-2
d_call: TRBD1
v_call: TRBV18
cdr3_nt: TGTGCCACCACCAACATACCGGGACAGGAACACTATGGCTACACCTTC
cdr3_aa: CATTNIPGQEHYGYTF

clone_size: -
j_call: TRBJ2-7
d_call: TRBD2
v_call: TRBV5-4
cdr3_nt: TGTGCCAGCAGCTTCGACTCTAGCGGGAGACTAGGCGAGCAGTACTTC
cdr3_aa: CASSFDSSGRLGEQYF

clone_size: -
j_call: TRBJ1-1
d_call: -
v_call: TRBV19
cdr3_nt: TGTGCCAGTAATACTGGGGGACACCTGAACACTGAAGCTTTCTTT
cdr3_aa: CASNTGGHLNTEAFF

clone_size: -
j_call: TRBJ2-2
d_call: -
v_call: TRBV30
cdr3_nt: TGTGCCTGGAGTGTACCTGCCAACAGGGACACCGGGGAGCTGTTTTTT
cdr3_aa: CAWSVPANRDTGELFF

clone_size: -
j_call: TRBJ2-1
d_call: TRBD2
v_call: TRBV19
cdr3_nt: TGTGCCAGTAGTAGACGGGAGGGCTCGGATGAGCAGTTCTTC
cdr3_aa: CASSRREGSDEQFF

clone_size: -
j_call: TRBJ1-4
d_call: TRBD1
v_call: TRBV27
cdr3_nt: TGTGCCAGCAGTTTATCGAAGGGGGCGAGGGAAAAACTGTTTTTT
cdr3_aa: CASSLSKGAREKLFF

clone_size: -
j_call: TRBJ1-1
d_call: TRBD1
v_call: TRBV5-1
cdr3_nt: TGCGCCAGCAGCTTACAGGGGGCCCTGTTGTCGGACACTGAAGCTTTCTTT
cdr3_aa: CASSLQGALLSDTEAFF

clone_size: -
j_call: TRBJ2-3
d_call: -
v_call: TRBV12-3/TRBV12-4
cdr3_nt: TGTGCCAGCAGCCTTTCCACAGATACGCAGTATTTT
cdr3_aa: CASSLSTDTQYF

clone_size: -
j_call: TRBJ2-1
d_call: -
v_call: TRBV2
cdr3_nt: TGTGCCAGCAGTGACAGGGCCAATGAGCAGTTCTTC
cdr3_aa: CASSDRANEQFF

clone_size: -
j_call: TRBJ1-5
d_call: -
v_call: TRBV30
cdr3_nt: TGTGCCTGGAGTGTGATGGGCGGGAGCAATCAGCCCCAGCATTTT
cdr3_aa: CAWSVMGGSNQPQHF

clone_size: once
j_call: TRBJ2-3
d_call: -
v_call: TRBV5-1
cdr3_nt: TGCGCCAGCAGAGACTCCGGGGTTGATGATACGCAGTATTTT
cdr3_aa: CASRDSGVDDTQYF

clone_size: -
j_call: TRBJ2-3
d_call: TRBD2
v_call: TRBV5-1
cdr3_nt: TGCGCCAGCAGCCCGGGGGGGGCAGATACGCAGTATTTT
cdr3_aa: CASSPGGADTQYF

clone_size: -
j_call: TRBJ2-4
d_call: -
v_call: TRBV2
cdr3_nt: TGTGCCAGCAGTGTGGGAACAGGTCGGGCCAAAAACATTCAGTACTTC
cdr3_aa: CASSVGTGRAKNIQYF

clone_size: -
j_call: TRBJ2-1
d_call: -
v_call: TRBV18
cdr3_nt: TGTGCCAGCTCACCCCTTCGGGGAAGTAGTCCCTACAATGAGCAGTTCTTC
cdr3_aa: CASSPLRGSSPYNEQFF

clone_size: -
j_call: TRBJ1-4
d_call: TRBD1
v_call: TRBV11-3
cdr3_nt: TGTGCCAGCAGCTTTCTACCGGGACAGGGTAATGAAAAACTGTTTTTT
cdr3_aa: CASSFLPGQGNEKLFF

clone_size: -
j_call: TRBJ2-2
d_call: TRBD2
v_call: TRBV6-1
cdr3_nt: TGTGCCAGCAGTGAAATGGGGACGGGAGGATGGACCGGGGAGCTGTTTTTT
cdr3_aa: CASSEMGTGGWTGELFF

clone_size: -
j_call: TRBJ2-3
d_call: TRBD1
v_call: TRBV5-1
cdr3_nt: TGCGCCACCGAAAGACAGGGTGATGGCACAGATACGCAGTATTTT
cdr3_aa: CATERQGDGTDTQYF

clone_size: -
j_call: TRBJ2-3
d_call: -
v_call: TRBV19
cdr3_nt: TGTGCCAGTAGCCCTGAAGGGAGAACCTTAGATACGCAGTATTTT
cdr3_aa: CASSPEGRTLDTQYF

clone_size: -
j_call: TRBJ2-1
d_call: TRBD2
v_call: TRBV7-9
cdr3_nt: TGTGCCAGCAGCCCGGGACTAGCGGACCATGTGCAGTTCTTC
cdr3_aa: CASSPGLADHVQFF

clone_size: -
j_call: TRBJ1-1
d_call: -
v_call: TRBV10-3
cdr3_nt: TGTGCCGGGAACGGGGATTTGAACACTGAAGCTTTCTTT
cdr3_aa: CAGNGDLNTEAFF

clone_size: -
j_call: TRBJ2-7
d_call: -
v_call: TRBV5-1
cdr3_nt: TGCGCCAGCAGCCCCGGAACCCCGTTACTAGCTTTCGAGCAGTACTTC
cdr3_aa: CASSPGTPLLAFEQYF

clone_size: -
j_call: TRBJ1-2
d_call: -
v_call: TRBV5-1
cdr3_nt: TGCGCCAGCAGCTTGGACAGGCCCACCTTCTATGGCTACACCTTC
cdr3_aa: CASSLDRPTFYGYTF

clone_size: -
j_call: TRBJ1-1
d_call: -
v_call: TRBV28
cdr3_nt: TGTGCCAGCAGTCCCGCCCGACACCTGAACACTGAAGCTTTCTTT
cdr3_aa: CASSPARHLNTEAFF

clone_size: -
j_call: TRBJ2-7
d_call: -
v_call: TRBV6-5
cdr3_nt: TGTGCCAGCAGTCCCAATCGGGGGGCGGCGCAGTACTTC
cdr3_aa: CASSPNRGAAQYF

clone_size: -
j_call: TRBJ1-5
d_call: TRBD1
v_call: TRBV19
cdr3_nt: TGTGCCAGTAGTCCCGGACAGGGCTGGAATCAGCCCCAGCATTTT
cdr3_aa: CASSPGQGWNQPQHF